The T cell receptor (beta chain) under discussion was sequenced for a study of cytomegalovirus exposure and HLA in healthy donors (dated by TCRdb to 2017 to 2019). Study-wide context: An earlier analysis of a few hundred of the donors reported roughly 300 Gb of sequence data and about 120 million unique TCR beta sequences obtained from approximately 180 million T cells. An early release covering 550 to 650 HLA-typed donors comprised about 320 gigabases of sequencing data and 65 million to 100 million unique TCR sequences. Among the roughly 390 genotyped donors, approximately 81% belonged to the genetic ancestry cluster associated with self-reported Caucasian donors. The study was designed to test whether signatures of past pathogen exposure could be identified by cataloging public T cell receptors. The study used immunosequencing to profile the T cell repertoires of 600 to 850 subjects and linked those repertoires to cytomegalovirus serostatus. Along with the approximately 700-subject first cohort, a separate validation cohort of over 90 different subjects was used. To predict cytomegalovirus infection status, the study combined high-throughput TCR immunosequencing, statistical association of individual TCRs with disease status, and machine learning. A later analysis re-analyzed previously published TCR beta repertoires from 500 to 700 donors and added high-resolution HLA genotyping to study TCR occurrence patterns. The later analysis used no new phenotypic data to find candidate immune exposures, relying instead on TCR beta sequences and their occurrence across donors. An earlier analysis of fewer than 750 of the donors used high-throughput TCR beta sequencing to judge whether each TCR beta V gene segment behaved as functional or pseudogenic. Donor age, sex, ethnicity and CMV serostatus were collected together with the repertoire data. In a later genetic analysis, genome-wide SNP genotypes for about 60% of the 666 donors were used, and that subset was treated as a discovery cohort. Every repertoire in the discovery cohort had been generated on one and the same sequencing platform. HLA typing included class I and class II loci at four-digit resolution. Typing coverage differed by locus: A, B, C, DRB1 and DQB1 were typed in about 620-630 donors, DQA1 in 500 to 550, DPA1 in 600 to 610, and DPB1 in just under 480. Five DR-DQ haplotypes were handled as single units for association and clustering, since linkage in the cohort was strong. Across 398 genotyped donors of the cohort, an average of approximately 240,000 unique TCR beta nucleotide sequences per donor were sequenced, and roughly a sixth of those sequences were non-productive.

The cohort was made up of approximately 670 healthy bone marrow donors. At the time of sampling, every cohort member was nominally healthy, though immune exposures that went unrecorded were likely present. The donor tested CMV seronegative and was one of the 352 seronegative cohort members. A peripheral blood sample was collected from each donor, and TCR beta sequencing was performed on peripheral blood mononuclear cells. The Qiagen DNeasy Blood Extraction Kit was used to extract genomic DNA from the blood cell samples. Broad study findings and their caveats: In an earlier analysis of around 600 of the donors, most TCR beta V segments appeared in productive rearrangements about 90% or about 30% of the time, broadly matching IMGT annotations. The 87-base-pair reads could not distinguish some IMGT-functional V segments, including TRBV6-2 and TRBV6-3, so those segments were excluded. According to a later analysis, most CMV-associated TCR beta chains appeared to be HLA-restricted, and the HLA associations seemed to be driven largely by CMV exposure. The only immune exposure information available for the cohort was CMV serostatus. The presence/absence analyses assumed that sequencing depth was roughly uniform across donors, and that assumption may not be true. Correlated functional status among segregating V segments might be attributable to linkage disequilibrium, but an unknown experimental factor could not be ruled out. In this cohort, only TCR beta chains were sequenced, and detectable features were limited by the absence of alpha or paired-chain data. Strong co-occurrence of HLA alleles, especially DR and DQ, made assigning TCR associations to individual alleles difficult. Because HLA typing was unavailable for some donors at each locus, only the typed subset was used in association tests. According to a later analysis, TCR association rates differed among HLA loci, with DRB1 alleles showing the most associated TCRs and HLA-C alleles showing the fewest. Several of the top co-occurrence clusters appeared to be linked to parvovirus B19, influenza, CMV and Epstein-Barr virus, according to a later analysis. While some public TCRs were present in many individuals, most TCR sequences turned up only very rarely across donors. In a later analysis, HLA-associated TCR beta chains showed more clonal expansion and lower generation probabilities than non-associated chains that were equally common. The study listed around 160 TCR beta chains as associated with cytomegalovirus. A further reported finding was that TCR beta sequences accurately predicted the HLA-A and HLA-B alleles for most subjects in the first cohort. According to the authors, the approach could potentially be generalized to other disease states and immunological phenotypes. In a later analysis, some 18,000 TCR beta sequences were associated with specific HLA alleles at a false discovery rate of 0.05. A later genetic analysis associated a missense DCLRE1C variant with V-gene and J-gene trimming of TCR beta chains, and an independent cohort replicated the association. The earlier analysis of around 600 of the donors excluded over 15 rarely observed V segments, including chromosome 9 orphons, because counts were too low. A cluster of highly shared sequence variants was judged likely to represent a technical artifact of the sequencing pipeline. The classifier was reported to diagnose cytomegalovirus status with high specificity and sensitivity in both the original and validation cohorts. In vitro tests confirmed that a few of the cytomegalovirus-associated TCR beta chains recognize cytomegalovirus antigens. According to a later genetic analysis, donors in an Asian-associated ancestry cluster had fewer N-insertions in productive TCRs than the roughly 670-donor mean.

From V the trimming removes 5 bases and from J it removes 6 bases, while the gene matches leave 5 bases of the junction unaccounted for. The CDR3 contains 14 residues, cysteine and phenylalanine counted. Only the CDR3 region is kept as DNA, spanning 42 bases read in frame from base 1. In the germline V gene (reference sequence), CDR1 corresponds to SGHKS and CDR2 to YYEKEE. Concerning this clone: The antigen it binds to is not known. No per-base quality is available; no much larger clone lies one base away.

The library relied on the immunoSEQ multiplex PCR assay. For the multiplex PCR, a mixture combining 60 forward primers for TCR Vbeta segments and 13 reverse primers for TCR Jbeta segments was used. A multiplex PCR assay on genomic DNA amplified the CDR3 region of rearranged TCR beta genes. The amplified TCR beta libraries were sequenced on the Illumina HiSeq System as 87-base-pair reads. The study's processing was this. A later analysis tallied tens of millions of unique TCR beta chains across the 610 or so repertoires, and about 12 million of those chains were shared by two or more donors. To remove PCR and sequencing errors, raw reads were error-corrected and collapsed into unique sequences using a nearest-neighbor algorithm that merged closely related sequences. Alignment of CDR3 sequences to IMGT reference sequences was used to assign V, D and J gene segments. For a sequence to be retained, a match of at least six nucleotides to both a V gene segment and a J gene segment was required. A rearrangement was called productive if the CDR3 had no stop codons and remained in frame with V and J, and every other rearrangement was called non-productive. Following IMGT convention, CDR3 was defined as the stretch from the second conserved V-encoded cysteine to the conserved J-encoded phenylalanine. Sequences without an unambiguous match to a single V gene segment were excluded from the earlier analysis of 450 to 650 of the donors. In an earlier analysis of a few hundred of the donors, V segments were called functional above 56.7% productive rearrangements and were called segregating when the between-donor standard deviation exceeded 5%. To diagnose cytomegalovirus status from the catalog of TCR beta chain sequences, a statistical classification framework was built. In a later analysis, TCR nucleotide sequences were compared against IMGT/GENE-DB human TR gene sequences so that V and J genes could be assigned. In a later analysis, CDR3 sequences and most-parsimonious VDJ recombination scenarios were assigned using the TCRdist pipeline. In a later analysis, each TCR beta chain was defined by its CDR3 amino acid sequence together with its V-gene family, and reads without a unique V-gene family were excluded. To address suspected cross-contamination and a sequencing artifact, a later analysis removed around 590 highly shared, low-generation-probability nucleotide sequences. In a later analysis, a clonal expansion index for each public chain was calculated from normalized within-repertoire ranks of inferred template counts. In a later analysis, generation probabilities were computed with a VDJ recombination model fitted to out-of-frame rearrangements, and the resulting probabilities were checked against IGoR. In a later analysis, hypergeometric tests were used to score TCR-TCR, TCR-HLA and TCR-CMV co-occurrence, with a repertoire-size bias correction applied to TCR pairs. False discovery rates were estimated in a later analysis by permuting HLA or CMV assignments 20 times. In a later analysis, co-occurring TCRs were grouped using DBSCAN, with TCRdist sequence similarity added in when clustering inside HLA-allele-positive subsets. Co-occurrence clustering excluded repertoires with fewer than 30,000 or more than 120,000 public chains, plus five with anomalous nucleotide sharing. TCRdb carries this immuneACCESS record with in-frame sequences only. Its versions omit some clonotypes, under half of them owing to an unresolved V gene in the studies checked, with the rest unexplained. V, J and clone size are taken as reported in that table, and D and trimming were inferred from the DNA itself. The sample yields around 110,000 clones; about two thirds were counted once. Together, the top ten hold approximately 0.8% of the sample.

The TCR was taken from a boy younger than 18 in good health and CMV-seronegative. Sequencing was carried out using PBMCs. The chain links TRBV5-5 with TRBJ1-6; 7 middle bases align to TRBD1. The CDR3 has the sequence CASRQQGFNSPLHF. DNA sequence: TGTGCCAGCAGGCAACAGGGGTTTAATTCACCCCTCCACTTT.